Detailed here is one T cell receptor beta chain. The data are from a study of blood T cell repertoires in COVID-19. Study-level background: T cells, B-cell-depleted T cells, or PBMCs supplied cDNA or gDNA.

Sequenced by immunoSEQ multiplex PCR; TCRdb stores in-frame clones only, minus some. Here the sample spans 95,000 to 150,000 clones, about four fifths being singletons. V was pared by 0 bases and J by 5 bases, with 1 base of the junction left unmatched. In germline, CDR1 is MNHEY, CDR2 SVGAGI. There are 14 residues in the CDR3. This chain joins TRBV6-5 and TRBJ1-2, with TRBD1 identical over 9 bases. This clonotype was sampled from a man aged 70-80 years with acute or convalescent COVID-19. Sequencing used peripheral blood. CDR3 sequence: CASSYSGQGYGYTF. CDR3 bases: TGTGCCAGCAGTTACTCTGGACAGGGGTATGGCTACACCTTC.